The next 5 T cell receptor beta chains were all read from a single sample in a study of T cells in Graves' hyperthyroidism and ophthalmopathy. It was RNA transcripts that yielded the amplified TCR beta CDR3 regions. TCR CDR3 regions were first amplified by RT-PCR with HTBI primers. TCRdb redid the calling of the multiplex PCR reads with MiXCR, one entry per CDR3 protein. Of under 600,000 distinct CDR3 sequences in the sample, around 16% were seen once. The source material was blood. These receptors came from a woman in her thirties or forties with Graves' ophthalmopathy.

The chain links TRBV5-4 to TRBJ2-5; D perhaps matches TRBD2 (6 bases). V was pared by 9 bases and J by 5 bases, with 20 bases between. Germline V gives CDR1 SGHNT, CDR2 YYREEE (reference sequence). The CDR3 extends over 14 amino acids. The CDR3 reads CATSAGEARETQYF. The CDR3 DNA follows: TGTGCCACATCCGCCGGGGAGGCCCGGGAGACCCAGTACTTC.

This clonotype was seen many times. V gene TRBV3-1 combines with J gene TRBJ2-2; D unclear. Trimming pared 3 bases from V and 0 bases from J, leaving 11 bases between. This CDR3 region has 16 residues. The germline gives CDR1 LGHDT, CDR2 YNNKEL (reference sequence). CDR3 in amino acids: CASSHNLGANTGELFF. CDR3 in DNA: TGTGCCAGCAGCCACAATCTGGGCGCGAACACCGGGGAGCTGTTTTTT.

This clonotype was recorded a few times. The chain uses TRBV20-1 and TRBJ2-2; no definite D call. The germline V and J ends were trimmed by 1 base and 4 bases, with 10 bases remaining between them. Germline CDR1 is DFQATT and CDR2 is SNEGSKA (reference sequence). The CDR3 has 14 amino acids. The CDR3: CSARVPWSTGELFF. In DNA form, the CDR3 reads TGCAGTGCTAGAGTGCCCTGGAGCACCGGGGAGCTGTTTTTT.

In its sample, this clonotype was seen many times. The rearrangement joins TRBV28 to TRBJ1-5; the match to TRBD1 covers 8 bases. Germline lookup yields CDR1 MDHEN and CDR2 SYDVKM. The CDR3 runs to 16 residues. V lost 4 bases and J lost 0; bases outside the gene matches: 5. The CDR3 loop reads CASSYPDRASNQPQHF. DNA for the CDR3: TGTGCCAGCAGTTACCCGGACAGGGCTAGCAATCAGCCCCAGCATTTT.

At least ten counts were recorded for this clonotype. V usage is TRBV4-1 and J usage is TRBJ1-1, with D unresolved. V gave up 1 base and J gave up 7 bases, with 16 bases separating them. The CDR3 extends over 15 amino acids. CDR1 and CDR2 from the germline V gene are MGHRA and YSYEKL. CDR3 region: CASSQGKALIFEAFF. The CDR3 nucleotides read TGCGCCAGCAGCCAAGGGAAGGCCCTTATTTTTGAAGCTTTCTTT.